The 20 T cell receptor beta chains below were found in one sample sequenced in a study of molecular identifiers for immune sequencing clone quantification. TCRdb fed the PCR reads into MiXCR, producing one record per CDR3 protein. Among 550,000 to 750,000 distinct CDR3 sequences listed, just under 20% were seen once. The sample taken for sequencing was naive CD8+ T cells from blood, with Jurkat cell RNA spiked in. This sample's subset: FACS-sorted CD8+CD4-CCR7+CD45RA+ naive T cells. These TCRs come from a human donor in good health. Some libraries in this study had Jurkat cell RNA spiked in.

This clonotype was recorded at least ten times. The chain employs TRBV6-5 and TRBJ1-6; D remains unclear. Between the trimmed V and J ends, which lost 8 bases and 7 bases, there was a span of 12 bases. The CDR3 spans 13 residues. CDR1 and CDR2 (germline): MNHEY, SVGAGI. CDR3 amino acids: CASYGQKNSPLHF. In DNA, the CDR3 is TGTGCCAGCTATGGCCAGAAGAATTCACCCCTCCACTTT.

This clonotype came up a few times. The germline gene is not matched at one end of the junction; a read error may be the cause. J is TRBJ2-2 and V is TRBV3-1; TRBD2 agrees at 14 bases. This CDR3 comprises 19 residues. The V gene's germline CDR1 is LGHDT and CDR2 YNNKEL (reference sequence). CDR3 in DNA: TGTACCAGCAGCCAAGATCCCGGGACTAGCGGGAGAGACACCGGGGAGCTGTTTTTT. This codes for CTSSQDPGTSGRDTGELFF.

There are a few counts of this clonotype. The CDR3 nucleotides read TGTGCCAGTAGTTTTGGGACAGGGGATTTGTGGGAGCAGTACTTC. Amino acids: CASSFGTGDLWEQYF. The chain employs TRBV19 and TRBJ2-7; 10 nucleotides line up with TRBD1. V shed 5 bases, J shed 7 bases, and the junction held 11 bases outside the gene matches. The CDR3 has 15 amino acids. CDR1 and CDR2 (germline): LNHDA, SQIVND (reference sequence).

Details on this clonotype: This may stem from a read error, because a much larger clone lies one nucleotide away. The chain is built from TRBV20-1 and TRBJ2-5; 9 bases line up with TRBD2. Looked up from germline, CDR1 is DFQATT and CDR2 is SNEGSKA (reference sequence). The CDR3 extends over 14 amino acids. The CDR3 nucleotides read TGCAGTGCTAGAGGCGGGGGGGTCCAAGAGACCCAGCACTTC. This gives the protein CSARGGGVQETQHF.

This clonotype was recorded a few times. This clone may be a read error of a much larger clone one base away. J is TRBJ1-1 and V is TRBV6-1; D unclear. This CDR3 is 13 amino acids long. Germline CDR1 MNHNS, CDR2 SASEGT. The CDR3 loop is CASSEVRNAEAFF. The CDR3 DNA sequence: TGTGCCAGCAGTGAAGTTCGGAACGCTGAAGCTTTCTTT.

The chain couples TRBV5-6 to TRBJ2-7; 12 bases align to TRBD2. The V segment lost 4 bases and the J segment 3 bases; nucleotides outside the gene matches: 8. CDR1 is SGHDT and CDR2 is YYEEEE in the germline V gene. This CDR3 has 16 amino acids. The CDR3 region is CASSAGLAGTIYEQYF. CDR3 nucleotides: TGTGCCAGCAGCGCGGGACTAGCGGGTACTATCTACGAGCAGTACTTC.

This clonotype was picked up many times. V and J are TRBV4-1 and TRBJ2-7; TRBD1 matches at 9 bases. The trim removed 3 bases at V and 4 bases at J, leaving 7 bases unmatched. The CDR3 extends over 15 amino acids. CDR1 is MGHRA, CDR2 YSYEKL, per germline. The DNA of the CDR3 is TGCGCCAGCAGCCAGGCCGGGACAGGGCGTTACGAGCAGTACTTC. This gives the protein CASSQAGTGRYEQYF.

Details on this clonotype: A much bigger clone sits one base away, suggesting this may be a read error. The rearrangement uses TRBV20-1 and TRBJ2-3; 8 positions agree with TRBD2. CDR1 DFQATT and CDR2 SNEGSKA come from the germline V gene (reference sequence). V was clipped by 0 bases and J by 2 bases; unmatched bases: 13. The CDR3 consists of 18 residues. The CDR3 sequence: CSARDTTSGRPVTDTQYF. CDR3 DNA sequence: TGCAGTGCTAGAGATACCACTAGCGGAAGACCGGTCACAGATACGCAGTATTTT.

This clonotype appeared many times. This chain connects TRBV19 to TRBJ2-7, with D possibly called TRBD1 or TRBD2 (5 bases each). CDR3 length: 16 amino acids. V gave up 4 bases and J gave up 4 bases, with 20 bases separating them. CDR1 and CDR2 (germline): LNHDA, SQIVND (reference sequence). CDR3 sequence: CASSTGDRGSVYEQYF. CDR3 coding DNA: TGTGCCAGTAGTACCGGGGACCGCGGGTCCGTTTACGAGCAGTACTTC.

This clonotype was seen many times. This chain joins TRBV28 and TRBJ2-3, with 12 bases matching TRBD2. Germline V gene lookup returns CDR1 MDHEN and CDR2 SYDVKM. This CDR3 is built from 17 residues. Trimming removed 2 bases from V and 4 bases from J; junction bases left unmatched: 7. Written as DNA, the CDR3 is TGTGCCAGCAGTTTACTAGCGGGGGGGCCTTCTCCAGATACGCAGTATTTT. Protein product: CASSLLAGGPSPDTQYF. Based on the CDR3 plus reference TRBV28 and TRBJ2-3, the full variable domain is DVKVTQSSRYLVKRTGEKVFLECVQDMDHENMFWYRQDPGLGLRLIYFSYDVKMKEKGDIPEGYSVSREKKERFSLILESASTNQTSMYLCASSLLAGGPSPDTQYFGPGTRLTVL.

This clonotype was seen only a few times. The V and J genes are TRBV19 and TRBJ1-5, with D hard to call. The V and J ends lost 9 bases and 3 bases respectively, with 9 bases between them. The CDR3 contains 12 residues. Germline V gives CDR1 LNHDA, CDR2 SQIVND (reference sequence). The CDR3 is CASRGINQPQHF. In DNA form, the CDR3 reads TGTGCCAGCCGCGGAATCAATCAGCCCCAGCATTTT.

This clonotype came up many times. This rearrangement joins TRBV28 to TRBJ2-1, with D tentatively TRBD2 (6 bases). V shed 2 bases and J shed 0 bases, with 14 bases lying between them. Germline V gene lookup returns CDR1 MDHEN and CDR2 SYDVKM. The CDR3 spans 17 residues. The CDR3 spells CASSLTGTLSSYNEQFF. In DNA form, the CDR3 reads TGTGCCAGCAGTTTAACCGGGACTTTGAGCTCCTACAATGAGCAGTTCTTC.

The sample holds many counts of this clonotype. The rearrangement joins TRBV6-5 to TRBJ1-5; unclear D gene. The germline V gene has CDR1 MNHEY and CDR2 SVGAGI. This CDR3 is built from 12 residues. Trimming stripped 6 bases from V and 6 bases from J, with 9 bases between. The CDR3 loop reads CASSSGGQPQHF. The CDR3 DNA reads as TGTGCCAGCAGCTCCGGCGGTCAGCCCCAGCATTTT.

Many counts were recorded for this clonotype. J is TRBJ2-7 and V is TRBV6-5; D is uncertain. The V gene lost 2 bases and the J gene lost 3 bases, with 14 bases spanning the gap. The CDR3 is 15 amino acids. CDR1 and CDR2 from the germline V gene are MNHEY and SVGAGI. CDR3 nucleotide sequence: TGTGCCAGCAGTTACCCCCGAGCAGGCTACTACGAGCAGTACTTC. The encoded protein is CASSYPRAGYYEQYF.

This clonotype has at least ten counts. The chain recombines TRBV27 with TRBJ2-1; tentative D call: TRBD2 (5 bases). Trimming cost V 5 bases and J 6 bases, with 14 bases left between them. Germline CDR1 reads MNHEY; CDR2 reads SMNVEV (reference sequence). This CDR3 spans 14 amino acids. The CDR3 loop reads CASSPGLAFNEQFF. Here the CDR3 DNA reads TGTGCCAGCAGTCCCGGCCTAGCTTTCAATGAGCAGTTCTTC.

This clonotype was seen at least ten times. The chain couples TRBV4-1 to TRBJ2-1; D gene uncertain. The germline CDR1 and CDR2 sequences are MGHRA and YSYEKL. V shed 1 base and J shed 6 bases, with 13 bases lying between them. The CDR3 runs 15 residues. CDR3 loop: CASSQAADPPNEQFF. CDR3 DNA: TGCGCCAGCAGCCAAGCGGCAGACCCTCCCAATGAGCAGTTCTTC.

This clonotype was seen repeatedly, ten times or more. This chain connects TRBV12-3 or TRBV12-4 to TRBJ2-5, with 7 bases that match TRBD1. There are 15 residues in the CDR3. Trimming removed 1 base from V and 3 bases from J; junction bases left unmatched: 5. DNA for the CDR3: TGTGCCAGCAGTTTAGGGGACAGCCAAAAAGAGACCCAGTACTTC. Translated: CASSLGDSQKETQYF.

To note about this clonotype: One end of the junction does not line up with germline, which may come from a read error. The rearrangement joins TRBV7-9 to TRBJ2-5, with D possibly matching TRBD1 (5 bases). This CDR3 spans 12 amino acids. The germline CDR1 and CDR2 sequences are SEHNR and FQNEAQ (reference sequence). In nucleotides, the CDR3 is TGTGCCAGCACCCTCCTTAGACAGTACTTAGACTTC. Encoded protein: CASTLLRQYLDF.

The gene calls are TRBV5-6 and TRBJ2-1, with TRBD2 identical over 8 bases. Germline V gives CDR1 SGHDT, CDR2 YYEEEE. The CDR3 spans 15 residues. The V and J ends lost 0 bases and 4 bases, in that order; junction bases with no gene match: 3. The CDR3 DNA reads TGTGCCAGCAGCTTGGAACTAGCGGCTTACAATGAGCAGTTCTTC. Amino acids: CASSLELAAYNEQFF.

This clonotype was counted many times. V gene TRBV6-5 combines with J gene TRBJ2-3; 13 bases are shared with TRBD2. The CDR3 is 15 amino acids. Germline loops: CDR1 MNHEY, CDR2 SVGAGI. V shed 7 bases and J 6 bases; nucleotides not matched to a gene: 7. This CDR3 is CASTDGTSGMDTQYF. DNA of the CDR3: TGTGCCAGCACCGACGGGACTAGCGGGATGGATACGCAGTATTTT.